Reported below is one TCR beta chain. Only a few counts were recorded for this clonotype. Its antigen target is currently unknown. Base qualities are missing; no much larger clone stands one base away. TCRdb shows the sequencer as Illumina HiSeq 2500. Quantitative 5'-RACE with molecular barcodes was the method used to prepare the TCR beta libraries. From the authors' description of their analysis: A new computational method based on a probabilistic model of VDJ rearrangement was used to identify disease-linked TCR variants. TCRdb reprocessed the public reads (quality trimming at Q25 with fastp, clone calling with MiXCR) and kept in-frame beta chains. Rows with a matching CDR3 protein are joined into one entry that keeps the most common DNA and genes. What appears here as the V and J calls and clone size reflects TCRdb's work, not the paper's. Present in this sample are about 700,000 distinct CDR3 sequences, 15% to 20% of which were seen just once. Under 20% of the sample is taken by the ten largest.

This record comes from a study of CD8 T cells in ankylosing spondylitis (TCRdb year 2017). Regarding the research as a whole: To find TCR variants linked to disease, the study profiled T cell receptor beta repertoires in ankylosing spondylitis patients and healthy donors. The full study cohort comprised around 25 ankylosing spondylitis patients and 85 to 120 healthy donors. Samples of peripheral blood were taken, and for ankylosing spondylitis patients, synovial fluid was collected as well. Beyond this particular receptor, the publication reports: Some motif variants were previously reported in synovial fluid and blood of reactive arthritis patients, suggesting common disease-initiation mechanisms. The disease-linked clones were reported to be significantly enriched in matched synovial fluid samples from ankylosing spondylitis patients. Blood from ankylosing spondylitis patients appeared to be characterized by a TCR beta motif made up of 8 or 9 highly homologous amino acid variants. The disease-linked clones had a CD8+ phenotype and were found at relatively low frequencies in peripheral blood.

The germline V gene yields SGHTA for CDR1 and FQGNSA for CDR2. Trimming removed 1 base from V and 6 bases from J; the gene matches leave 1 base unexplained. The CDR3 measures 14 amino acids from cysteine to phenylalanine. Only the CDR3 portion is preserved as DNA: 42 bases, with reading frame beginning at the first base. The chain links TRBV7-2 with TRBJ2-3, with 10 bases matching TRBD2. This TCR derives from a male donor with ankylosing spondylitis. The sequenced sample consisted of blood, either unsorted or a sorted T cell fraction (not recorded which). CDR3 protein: CASSLGAGGDTQYF. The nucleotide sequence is TGTGCCAGCAGCTTAGGAGCGGGGGGGGATACGCAGTATTTT.